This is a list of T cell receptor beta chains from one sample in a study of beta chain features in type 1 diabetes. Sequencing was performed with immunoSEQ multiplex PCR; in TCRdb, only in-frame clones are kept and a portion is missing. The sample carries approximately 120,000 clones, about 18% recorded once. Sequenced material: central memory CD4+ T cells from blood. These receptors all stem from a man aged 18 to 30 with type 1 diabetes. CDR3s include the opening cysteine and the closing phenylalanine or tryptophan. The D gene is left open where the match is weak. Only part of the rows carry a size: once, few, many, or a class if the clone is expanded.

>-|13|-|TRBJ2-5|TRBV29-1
TGCAGCGTTGAAAAGGATGCGAGGGGGACCCAGTACTTC
CSVEKDARGTQYF
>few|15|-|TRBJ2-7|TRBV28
TGTGCCAGCAGTTTGGTGGGGCCGCAGGAATACGAGCAGTACTTC
CASSLVGPQEYEQYF
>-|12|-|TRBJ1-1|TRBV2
TGTGCCAGCATCCTAGGGTTAACTGAAGCTTTCTTT
CASILGLTEAFF
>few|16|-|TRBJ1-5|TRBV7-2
TGTGCCAGCAGCTTAGTCTGGGCAGGAAGCAATCAGCCCCAGCATTTT
CASSLVWAGSNQPQHF
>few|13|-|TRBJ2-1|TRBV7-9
TGTGCCAGCAGCACAATGGGTTCTGGTGAGCAGTTCTTC
CASSTMGSGEQFF
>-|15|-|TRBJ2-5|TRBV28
TGTGCCAGCAGTCCGGTCGGGGCAGGCCAAGAGACCCAGTACTTC
CASSPVGAGQETQYF
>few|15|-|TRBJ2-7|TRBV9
TGTGCCAGCAGCGTAAACCCTATTGACTCCTACGAGCAGTACTTC
CASSVNPIDSYEQYF
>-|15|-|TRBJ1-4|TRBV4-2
TGTGCCAGCAGCCAAGCGGCAGGGAGTTATGAAAAACTGTTTTTT
CASSQAAGSYEKLFF
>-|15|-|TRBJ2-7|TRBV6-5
TGTGCCAGCAGTTCGTCGGCAGTGTTGGACTACGAGCAGTACTTC
CASSSSAVLDYEQYF
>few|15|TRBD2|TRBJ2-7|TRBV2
TGTGCCAGCAGTAAGCTCGGGAGGGAGGGATACGAGCAGTACTTC
CASSKLGREGYEQYF
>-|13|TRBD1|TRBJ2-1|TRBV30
TGTGCCTGGATGAGGCAGGGGGCCGTTGAGCAGTTCTTC
CAWMRQGAVEQFF
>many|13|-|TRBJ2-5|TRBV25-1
TGTGCCAGCAGTGAATACAGAATCGAGACCCAGTACTTC
CASSEYRIETQYF
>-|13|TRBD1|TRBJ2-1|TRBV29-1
TGCAGCGTTGAGGACAGGACCTACAATGAGCAGTTCTTC
CSVEDRTYNEQFF
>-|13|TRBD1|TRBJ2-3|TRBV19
TGTGCCAGTGCGGGACAGGGGACAGATACGCAGTATTTT
CASAGQGTDTQYF
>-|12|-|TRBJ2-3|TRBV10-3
TGTGCCAGCAAAGTCGGGGAAGATACGCAGTATTTT
CASKVGEDTQYF
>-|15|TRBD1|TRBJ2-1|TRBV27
TGTGCCAGCAGTTTCTCCAGGGGGACAGCCAATGAGCAGTTCTTC
CASSFSRGTANEQFF
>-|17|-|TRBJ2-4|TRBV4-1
TGCGCCAGCAGCCAAGATCCCAGCGTTGATGCCAAAAACATTCAGTACTTC
CASSQDPSVDAKNIQYF
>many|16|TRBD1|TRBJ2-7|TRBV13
TGTGCCAGCAGCCTCAACCGGGACAGGGAATCCTACGAGCAGTACTTC
CASSLNRDRESYEQYF
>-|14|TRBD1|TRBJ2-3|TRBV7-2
TGTGCCAGCAGCTTAGACAGGGGTCAAGATACGCAGTATTTT
CASSLDRGQDTQYF
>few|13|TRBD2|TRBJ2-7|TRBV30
TGTGCCTGGAGTGGACTAGCGGGGGACGAGCAGTACTTC
CAWSGLAGDEQYF
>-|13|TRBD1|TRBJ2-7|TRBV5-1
TGCGCCAGCGCCCCACAGGGGAACTACGAGCAGTACTTC
CASAPQGNYEQYF
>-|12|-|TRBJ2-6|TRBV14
TGTGCCAGCAGCCCGCCTTGGAACGTCCTGACTTTC
CASSPPWNVLTF
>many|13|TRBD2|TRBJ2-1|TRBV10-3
TGTGCCACCCTAGCGGAGTTGGGTGGTGAGCAGTTCTTC
CATLAELGGEQFF
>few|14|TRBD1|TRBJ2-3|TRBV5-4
TGTGCCAGCAGCTACGACCAGGGGGCAGATACGCAGTATTTT
CASSYDQGADTQYF
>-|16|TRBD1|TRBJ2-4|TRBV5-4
TGTGCCAGCAGCCTTGCGACAGGGGGCAGCGGAAACATTCAGTACTTC
CASSLATGGSGNIQYF
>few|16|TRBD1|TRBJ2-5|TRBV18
TGTGCCAGCTCACTACAGACAGGGAGTGTGATAGAGACCCAGTACTTC
CASSLQTGSVIETQYF
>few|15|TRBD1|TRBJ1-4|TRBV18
TGTGCCAGCTCACCTGGACAGGGGAGAGAGGAAAAACTGTTTTTT
CASSPGQGREEKLFF
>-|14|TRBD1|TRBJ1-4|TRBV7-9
TGTGCCAGCAGCCGCACTACAGGGGATGAAAAACTGTTTTTT
CASSRTTGDEKLFF
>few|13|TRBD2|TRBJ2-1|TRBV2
TGTGCCAGCATAGAAACTAGCGGCCATGAGCAGTTCTTC
CASIETSGHEQFF
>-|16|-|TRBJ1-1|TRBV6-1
TGTGCCAGCAGTGTACAGGGTATCGGGGCGAACACTGAAGCTTTCTTT
CASSVQGIGANTEAFF
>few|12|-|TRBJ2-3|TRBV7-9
TGTGCCAGCAGCATATCTACAGATACGCAGTATTTT
CASSISTDTQYF
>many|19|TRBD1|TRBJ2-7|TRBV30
TGTGCCTGGAACTCCAGGGGGACAGGGGGCTCCCGCGGCGGGTACGAGCAGTACTTC
CAWNSRGTGGSRGGYEQYF
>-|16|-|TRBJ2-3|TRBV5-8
TGTGCCAGCAGCACCAGGACAGCCTCCTACACAGATACGCAGTATTTT
CASSTRTASYTDTQYF
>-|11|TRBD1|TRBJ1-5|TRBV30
TGTGCCTGGAGTGCGACAGGGTCGCAGCATTTT
CAWSATGSQHF
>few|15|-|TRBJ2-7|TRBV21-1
TGTGCCAGCAGCAAAGCGCTTCAGGGACGGAACGAGCAGTACTTC
CASSKALQGRNEQYF
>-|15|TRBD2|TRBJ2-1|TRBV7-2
TGTGCCAGCAGCTCGGGACTAGCGGGACTCCCATGGCAGTTCTTC
CASSSGLAGLPWQFF
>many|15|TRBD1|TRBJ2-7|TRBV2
TGTGCCAGCAGCGGGGACAGTCGATCCTCCTACGAGCAGTACTTC
CASSGDSRSSYEQYF
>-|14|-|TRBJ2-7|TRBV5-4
TGTGCCAGCAGCCCCTCCGGGGGCCTCTACGAGCAGTACTTC
CASSPSGGLYEQYF
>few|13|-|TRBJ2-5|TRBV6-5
TGTGCCAGCAGTGGCCTCTCCGGTGAGACCCAGTACTTC
CASSGLSGETQYF
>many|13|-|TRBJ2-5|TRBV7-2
TGTGCCAGCACCGAGTATTTGCAAGAGACCCAGTACTTC
CASTEYLQETQYF
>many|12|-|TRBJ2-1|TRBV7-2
TGTGCCAGCAGCTTGTCCTACAATGAGCAGTTCTTC
CASSLSYNEQFF
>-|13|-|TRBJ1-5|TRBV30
TGTGCCTGGAGTCGGGGTGGGGGTCAGCCCCAGCATTTT
CAWSRGGGQPQHF
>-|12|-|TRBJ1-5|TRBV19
TGTGCCAGTAGTATAGAGGGGACAAGCCGGCATTTT
CASSIEGTSRHF
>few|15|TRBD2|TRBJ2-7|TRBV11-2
TGTGCCAGCAGCTTAGGTGGGGACTACTATTACGAGCAGTACTTC
CASSLGGDYYYEQYF
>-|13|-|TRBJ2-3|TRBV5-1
TGCGCCAGCAGCTTGGCCTCTGAAGCTTCGCAGTATTTT
CASSLASEASQYF